This TCR beta chain was sequenced in a study of shared clonotypes between healthy human individuals. Study at large: Aged between 18 and 49, the donors were a couple of women and three men.

The CDR3 has 14 amino acids. The germline V gene has CDR1 SEHNR and CDR2 FQNEAQ (reference sequence). V was shortened by 2 bases and J by 3 bases, with 8 bases between the two germline ends. Over several immunoSEQ plates, each subset's genomic DNA was distributed in even portions. Assay used: immunoSEQ multiplex PCR; TCRdb lists only in-frame clones, some missing. This sample carries more than 900,000 clones, approximately 80% of them seen once, and the ten largest clones take 0.55% to 0.7%. For this clone: Its antigen is currently unknown. The sample has other DNA sequences that encode this CDR3 too.

Study-level results: Naive subsets typically showed greater estimated richness than memory subsets.

The TCR sequence derives from a man between 18 and 35 years old in good health. Some clones in this sample may be carry-over from other donors' samples. The chain combines TRBV7-9 with TRBJ2-1; possible D gene TRBD2, 6 bases. Sample: memory CD4+ T cells from PBMCs. Noted subset: CD45RA-negative fraction. CDR3 DNA: TGTGCCAGCAGCTTAACTAGCAGCTACAATGAGCAGTTCTTC. It is translated as CASSLTSSYNEQFF.